The 8 T cell receptor beta chains below were found in one sample sequenced in a study of blood T cell repertoires in COVID-19. The data were produced by immunoSEQ multiplex PCR, yet TCRdb's version contains in-frame clones alone and is incomplete. The sample shows about 460,000 clones, about 88% of them seen only once. The sequencing input was PBMCs or T cells enriched from blood (not recorded which). These receptors originate from a woman in her sixties who had recovered from COVID-19.

Written as DNA, the CDR3 is TGTGCCAGCAGCAAAGCCCTCAACCGGACAGGGGCCACCTACGAGCAGTACGTC. This encodes CASSKALNRTGATYEQYV. The J gene is TRBJ2-7, the V gene TRBV21-1; TRBD1 is taken as the D call from the table, unchecked against the DNA. TRBV21-1 is given as a pseudogene. The length of the CDR3 is 18 residues.

This clone was seen a single time. This chain joins TRBV27 and TRBJ2-7, with TRBD2 as a possible D gene (5 bases). The CDR3 extends over 13 amino acids. Germline V gene data show CDR1 as MNHEY and CDR2 as SMNVEV (reference sequence). Trimming removed 3 bases at V and 4 bases at J, with 10 bases between. The CDR3 here is CASSFRTGYEQYV. The CDR3, as DNA: TGTGCCAGCAGTTTCAGGACGGGGTACGAGCAGTACGTC.

This rearrangement joins TRBV18 to TRBJ2-3; D gene unclear. Germline V gene sequence: CDR1 KGHSH, CDR2 LQKENI. V shed 0 bases and J shed 6 bases, with 10 bases lying between them. The CDR3 extends over 14 amino acids. The CDR3 region has the DNA TGTGCCAGCTCACCACCGGCGTGGCGGGATACGCAGTATTTT. This encodes CASSPPAWRDTQYF.

The chain is built from TRBV18 and TRBJ1-4; 7 positions agree with TRBD1. This CDR3 has 16 amino acids. CDR1 is KGHSH and CDR2 is LQKENI in the germline V gene. The trim removed 3 bases at V and 2 bases at J, leaving 6 bases unmatched. CDR3 bases: TGTGCCAGCTCACCTCGACAGGGAACTACTAATGAAAAACTGTTTTTT. This codes for CASSPRQGTTNEKLFF. Full variable domain (missing parts from reference TRBV18 and TRBJ1-4): NAGVMQNPRHLVRRRGQEARLRCSPMKGHSHVYWYRQLPEEGLKFMVYLQKENIIDESGMPKERFSAEFPKEGPSILRIQQVVRGDSAAYFCASSPRQGTTNEKLFFGSGTQLSVL.

The J gene is TRBJ1-1, the V gene TRBV5-1; 8 bases match TRBD1. The CDR3 contains 14 residues. V lost 7 bases and J lost 6; bases outside the gene matches: 11. Germline V gives CDR1 SGHRS, CDR2 YFSETQ. CDR3 nucleotides: TGCGCCAGCCAGGGGCCCCCACAGGGGGCTGAAGCTTTCTTT. As protein: CASQGPPQGAEAFF.

In its sample, this clone was seen once. V gene TRBV30 combines with J gene TRBJ1-1; TRBD1 is a possible D gene (6 bases). V was clipped by 2 bases and J by 2 bases, with 15 bases between them. This CDR3 spans 15 amino acids. Germline CDR1 reads GTSNPN; CDR2 reads SVGIG (reference sequence). The CDR3 loop is CAWSQQGWENTEAFF. In nucleotides, the CDR3 is TGTGCCTGGAGTCAACAGGGATGGGAAAACACTGAAGCTTTCTTT.

This chain uses TRBV13 with TRBJ2-5, with TRBD2 identical over 8 bases. CDR1 and CDR2 from the germline V gene are PRHDT and FYEKMQ (reference sequence). V dropped 4 bases and J dropped 5; count of bases not matched to a gene: 6. The CDR3 is 14 residues long. The CDR3 loop reads CASSSRGGTETQYF. The CDR3 DNA is TGTGCCAGCAGCTCACGCGGGGGGACGGAGACCCAGTACTTC. Looking up the rest from reference TRBV13 and TRBJ2-5 gives the full variable domain: AAGVIQSPRHLIKEKRETATLKCYPIPRHDTVYWYQQGPGQDPQFLISFYEKMQSDKGSIPDRFSAQQFSDYHSELNMSSLELGDSALYFCASSSRGGTETQYFGPGTRLLVL.

The CDR3 here is CAWSPGKTPLHF. Here the CDR3 DNA reads TGTGCCTGGAGTCCAGGGAAGACACCCCTCCACTTT. The chain employs TRBV30 and TRBJ1-6, with D possibly being TRBD1 (5 bases). V lost 2 bases to trimming and J lost 11 bases, with 10 bases between them. The CDR3 is 12 residues long. Germline V gene data show CDR1 as GTSNPN and CDR2 as SVGIG (reference sequence).